This TCR beta chain came from a study of OX40 agonist ivuxolimab in advanced cancers. General notes on the study: The costimulatory receptor OX40 (CD134) was targeted by ivuxolimab, a fully human IgG2 agonistic monoclonal antibody. Intravenous ivuxolimab was administered to patients every 2 weeks at six dose levels: 0.01, 0.1, 0.3, 1.5, 3 and 10 mg/kg. The dose-escalation cohort was approximately 83% male with a mean age of approximately 60 years, ranging from 23 to 79. Partial responses occurred in three dose-escalation patients, of whom one had hepatocellular carcinoma and two had cutaneous melanoma. The paper describes the monotherapy dose-escalation part (N of about 47 patients) of the phase I trial of ivuxolimab. Of the approximately 50 dose-escalation patients, hepatocellular carcinoma was present in about 19, melanoma in some 15, renal cell carcinoma in 9 and head and neck cancer in 9. Peripheral TCRbeta sequencing aimed to test whether ivuxolimab altered TCR sequence diversity and caused clonal T-cell expansion. Prior anti-PD-1, anti-PD-L1 or anti-CTLA-4 therapy was permitted, and approximately 40% of dose-escalation patients had received checkpoint inhibitors. What the study reported, not specific to this receptor: At doses from 0.1 to 3.0 mg/kg, clonal expansion was seen in both CD4+ and CD8+ blood T cells between baseline and week 6. Antigen specificity was not determined for the clonally expanded peripheral T cells. In partial responders in the 0.1-3.0 mg/kg groups, normalized peripheral clonal expansion was found to be among the lowest, especially among CD8+ T cells. On average, CD8+ T cells showed more expanded clones than CD4+ T cells after ivuxolimab. Low levels of normalized T-cell clonal expansion were also shown by some nonresponding patients.

CDR1 and CDR2 (SGHTA, FQGNSA) derive from the germline V gene. V is cut by 2 bases and J by 2 bases, and the space between the germline ends is 10 bases. Taken from cysteine to phenylalanine, the CDR3 has 14 residues. Only CDR3 DNA is held: 42 bases, read in frame from base 1. The trial excluded patients who had a history of autoimmune disease or were on systemic immunosuppression. Peripheral blood for TCR sequencing was collected from all dose cohorts at baseline, on cycle 4 day 1, and on cycle 7 day 1. The samples were taken from a phase I, first-in-human, multicenter, open-label dose-escalation trial of ivuxolimab. Adults with locally advanced or metastatic melanoma, renal cell carcinoma, hepatocellular carcinoma or head and neck squamous cell carcinoma were enrolled in the trial. Before TCR sequencing, CD4+ and CD8+ T cells were separately sorted from peripheral blood. To sequence the TCRbeta CDR3 region, genomic DNA was isolated from the sorted cells. The immunoSEQ Assay was used for sequencing of TCRbeta CDR3 regions. In TCRdb, the immuneACCESS table is reduced to in-frame sequences with V and J assigned. These tables do not hold every clone; where another copy was compared, an unresolved V gene accounts for under half, and the others remain unexplained. The sample profile shows more than 85,000 clones; about 90% of them were found once. Under 2% of the sample is taken by the ten largest.

Concerning this clone itself: Its cognate antigen has yet to be identified. The record has no base qualities; no much larger clone is one base away.

This chain is built from TRBV7-2 and TRBJ2-7; the D gene is perhaps TRBD1, on 5 matching bases. This TCR came from an adult with an advanced solid tumor such as melanoma, head and neck, liver or kidney cancer. Source: CD4+ or CD8+ T cells sorted from blood, taken in a trial of the OX40 agonist ivuxolimab. The sequence in DNA is TGTACCAGCAGCTTACCGGACATAACCTACGAGCAGTACTTC. The resulting protein is CTSSLPDITYEQYF.